This T cell receptor (beta chain) was recovered during a study of shared clonotypes between healthy human individuals. Turning to the study itself: A couple of female and a few male donors aged 18 to 49 were enrolled. Study-wide results and limits: Naive subsets generally exceeded memory subsets in estimated richness. Compared with clonotypes that all four donors shared, non-shared clonotypes had lower generation probabilities.

Repertoires were generated with immunoSEQ multiplex PCR, while TCRdb's copy carries only in-frame clones and drops some. The sample shows about 2.4 million clones, 93% of them seen only once. Both subsets, CD45RA+ naive and CD45RA-negative memory, were split from the CD4+ cells. This CDR3 spans 15 amino acids. CDR1 is SSHAT and CDR2 is FNYEAQ in the germline V gene (reference sequence). Trimming cost V 1 base and J 7 bases, with 16 bases left between them. A remark on this clone: Its antigen is as yet unknown.

Sequencing input: naive CD4+ T cells from PBMCs. Subset noted: CD45RA+ positively selected. The rearrangement uses TRBV7-7 and TRBJ2-5; D is perhaps TRBD2 (6 bases). This TCR was sampled from a man between 18 and 29 years old in good health. Some clones in this sample may be carry-over from other donors' samples. Here the CDR3 reads CASSLEAGGVWTQYF. DNA for the CDR3: TGTGCCAGCAGCTTAGAAGCCGGGGGAGTGTGGACCCAGTACTTC.